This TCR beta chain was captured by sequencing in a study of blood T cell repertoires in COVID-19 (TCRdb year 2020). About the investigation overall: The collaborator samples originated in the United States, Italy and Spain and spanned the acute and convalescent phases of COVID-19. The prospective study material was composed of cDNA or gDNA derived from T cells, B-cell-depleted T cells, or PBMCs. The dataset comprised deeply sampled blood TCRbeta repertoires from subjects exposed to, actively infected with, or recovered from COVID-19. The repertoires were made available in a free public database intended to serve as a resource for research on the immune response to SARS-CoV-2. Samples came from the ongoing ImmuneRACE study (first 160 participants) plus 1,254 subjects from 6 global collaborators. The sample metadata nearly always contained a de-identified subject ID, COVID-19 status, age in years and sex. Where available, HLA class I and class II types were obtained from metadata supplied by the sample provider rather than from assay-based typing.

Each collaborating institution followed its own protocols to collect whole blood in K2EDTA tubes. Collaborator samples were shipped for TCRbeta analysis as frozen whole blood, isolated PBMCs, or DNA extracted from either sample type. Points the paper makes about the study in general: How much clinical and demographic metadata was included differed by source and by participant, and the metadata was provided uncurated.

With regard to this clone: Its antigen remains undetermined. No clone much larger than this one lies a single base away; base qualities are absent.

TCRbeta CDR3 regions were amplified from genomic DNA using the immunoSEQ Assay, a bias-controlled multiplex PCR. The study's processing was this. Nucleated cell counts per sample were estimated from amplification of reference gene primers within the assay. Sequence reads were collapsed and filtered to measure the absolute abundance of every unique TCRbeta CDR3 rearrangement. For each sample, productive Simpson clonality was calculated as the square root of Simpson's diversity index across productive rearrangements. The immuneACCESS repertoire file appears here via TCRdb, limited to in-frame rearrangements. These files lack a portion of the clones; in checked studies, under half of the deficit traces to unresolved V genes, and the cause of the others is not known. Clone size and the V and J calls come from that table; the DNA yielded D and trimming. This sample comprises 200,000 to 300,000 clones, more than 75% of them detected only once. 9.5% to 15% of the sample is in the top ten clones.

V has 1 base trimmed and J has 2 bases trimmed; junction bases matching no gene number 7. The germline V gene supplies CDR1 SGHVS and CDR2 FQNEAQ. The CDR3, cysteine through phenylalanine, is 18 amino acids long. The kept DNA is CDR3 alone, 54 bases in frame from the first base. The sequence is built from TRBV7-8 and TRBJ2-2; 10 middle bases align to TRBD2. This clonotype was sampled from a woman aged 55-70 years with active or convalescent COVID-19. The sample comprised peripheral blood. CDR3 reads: CASSLGASGSPNTGELFF. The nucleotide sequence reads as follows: TGTGCCAGCAGCTTAGGAGCTAGCGGGAGTCCAAACACCGGGGAGCTGTTTTTT.